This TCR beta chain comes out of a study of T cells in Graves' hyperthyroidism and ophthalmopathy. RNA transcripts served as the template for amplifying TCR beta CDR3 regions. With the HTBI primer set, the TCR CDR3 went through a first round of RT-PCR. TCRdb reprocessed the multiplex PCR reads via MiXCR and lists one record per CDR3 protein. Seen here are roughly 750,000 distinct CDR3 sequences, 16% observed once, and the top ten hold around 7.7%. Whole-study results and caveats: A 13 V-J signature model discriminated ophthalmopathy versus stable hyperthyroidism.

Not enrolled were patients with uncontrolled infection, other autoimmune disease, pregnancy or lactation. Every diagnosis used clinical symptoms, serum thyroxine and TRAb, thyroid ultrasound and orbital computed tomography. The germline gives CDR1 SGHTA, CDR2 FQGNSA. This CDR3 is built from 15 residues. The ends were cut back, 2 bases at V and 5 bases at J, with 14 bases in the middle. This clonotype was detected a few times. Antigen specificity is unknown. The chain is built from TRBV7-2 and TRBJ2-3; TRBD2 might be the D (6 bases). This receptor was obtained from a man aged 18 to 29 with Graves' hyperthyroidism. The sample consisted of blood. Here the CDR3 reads CASSLLAWGEDTQYF. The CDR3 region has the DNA TGTGCCAGCAGCTTACTGGCCTGGGGGGAAGATACGCAGTATTTT.